These T cell receptor beta chains were read from a single sample in a study of OX40 agonist ivuxolimab in advanced cancers. TCRdb's table, derived via immunoSEQ multiplex PCR, lists solely in-frame clones and lacks some. The profile shows around 45,000 clones, roughly 90% of them singletons. The input for sequencing was CD4+ or CD8+ T cells sorted from blood, taken in a trial of the OX40 agonist ivuxolimab. The receptors were gathered from an adult with an advanced solid tumor such as melanoma, head and neck, liver or kidney cancer. The CDR3 runs from the conserved cysteine through the conserved F or W. A D gene is named only where the DNA matches it firmly. Not every row has a clone size; where given, it reads once, few, many or a size class.

V gene	D gene	clone size	J gene	CDR3 DNA	CDR3 protein
TRBV7-3	TRBD1	.	TRBJ2-1	TGTGCCAGCGCTGAGACAGGGTTTTTTGGGCAGTTCTTC	CASAETGFFGQFF
TRBV5-1	.	.	TRBJ2-3	TGCGCCAGCAGCTTGAGTTGGGGTTCTGGGGATACGCAGTATTTT	CASSLSWGSGDTQYF
TRBV7-2	TRBD2	.	TRBJ2-5	TGTGCCAGCAGCTTAGCGGGGGGGGTGGAGACCCAGTACTTC	CASSLAGGVETQYF
TRBV9	.	.	TRBJ2-2	TGTGCCAGCAGCGTAGAACAAGATTGGACCGGGGAGCTGTTTTTT	CASSVEQDWTGELFF
TRBV13	.	once	TRBJ2-7	TGTGCCAGCAGTCGCCGTCGGGTTGTCGACGAGCAGTACTTC	CASSRRRVVDEQYF
TRBV2	TRBD2	.	TRBJ2-3	TGTGCCAGCAAAAAACTAGCGGGAGCTAGTAAAGATACGCAGTATTTT	CASKKLAGASKDTQYF
TRBV7-9	TRBD2	.	TRBJ2-7	TGTGCCAGCAGCTTAGCGCTCAGGGATAGCGGGAGGGCTGCGGAGGAGCAGTACTTC	CASSLALRDSGRAAEEQYF
TRBV5-1	TRBD1	.	TRBJ1-4	TGCGCCAGCAGCACTACACCGGGACAGGGGGATGAAAAACTGTTTTTT	CASSTTPGQGDEKLFF
TRBV25-1	TRBD1	once	TRBJ1-4	TGTGCCAGCAAGCCCGGGACAGGGGGCGCAAAACTGTTTTTT	CASKPGTGGAKLFF
TRBV11-2	TRBD2	.	TRBJ2-7	TGTGCCAGCAGCCCGAGACTAGCCTTGGCCTACGAGCAGTACTTC	CASSPRLALAYEQYF
TRBV9	.	.	TRBJ2-2	TGTGCCAGCAGCCCCCGTACAGCGGACGGGGAGCTGTTTTTT	CASSPRTADGELFF
TRBV7-9	.	.	TRBJ2-1	TGTGCCAGCAGCTTAGTCCACCTCCTAAATGAGCAGTTCTTC	CASSLVHLLNEQFF
TRBV27	TRBD2	.	TRBJ2-7	TGTGCCAGCAGTTTGAGCGGGGGCCAATTCTACGGGCAGTACTTC	CASSLSGGQFYGQYF
TRBV28	TRBD1	.	TRBJ1-1	TGTGCCAGCATCTGGACAGGGGGAACTGAAGCTTTCTTT	CASIWTGGTEAFF
TRBV4-2	.	.	TRBJ2-3	TGTGCCAGCAGCCAAGTGAGCGGCCGGAGCACAGATACGCAGTATTTT	CASSQVSGRSTDTQYF
TRBV28	TRBD1	.	TRBJ2-3	TGTGCCAGCAGTTTATGGGACAGGGGAACTACCAAATTCACAGATACGCAGTATTTT	CASSLWDRGTTKFTDTQYF
TRBV7-9	TRBD2	.	TRBJ2-1	TGTGCCAGCAGCTTAGCGGGGTATGGGACTAGCGGGAGTAATGAGCAGTTCTTC	CASSLAGYGTSGSNEQFF
TRBV15	TRBD1	.	TRBJ1-4	TGTGCCACCAGCAGAGATAAGACAGGGGGTAATGAAAAACTGTTTTTT	CATSRDKTGGNEKLFF
TRBV5-5	TRBD1	few	TRBJ1-3	TGTGCCAGCAGCCAACAGGGGATTGGAAACACCATATATTTT	CASSQQGIGNTIYF
TRBV5-1	TRBD2	.	TRBJ2-1	TGCGCCAGCAGCTTCTCCGGGACTATCCTTTACAATGAGCAGTTCTTC	CASSFSGTILYNEQFF
TRBV28	.	.	TRBJ1-2	TGTGCCGCCAACGCCCCAGGACGGACCTATGGCTACACCTTC	CAANAPGRTYGYTF
TRBV2	.	.	TRBJ1-2	TGTGCCAGCAGTCATCCAAGGATTTTTCCTGGCTACACCTTC	CASSHPRIFPGYTF
TRBV5-8	.	.	TRBJ1-3	TGTGCCAGCAGCCTAGGACTGATCTCTGGAAACACCATATATTTT	CASSLGLISGNTIYF
TRBV7-6	TRBD1	.	TRBJ1-2	TGTGCCAGCAGCTCCGGACAGGGGCGATACTATGGCTACACCTTC	CASSSGQGRYYGYTF
TRBV2	TRBD2	.	TRBJ2-3	TGTGCCAGCAGGGATGCTAGCGGGAGCACAGATACGCAGTATTTT	CASRDASGSTDTQYF
TRBV28	.	.	TRBJ1-2	TGTGCCAGCAGCTCGACAGCGTTAGGTGGCTACACCTTC	CASSSTALGGYTF
TRBV6-1	.	.	TRBJ2-7	TGTGCCAGCAGGAGAGGGGTAGGCGAGCAGTACTTC	CASRRGVGEQYF
TRBV6-1	TRBD2	.	TRBJ2-2	TGTGCCAGCAGTGCCCTGACTAGCCCAAACACCGGGGAGCTGTTTTTT	CASSALTSPNTGELFF
TRBV28	TRBD1	.	TRBJ1-3	TGTGCCAGCAGTCCGCCTTTGGGACAGCGGGGAAACACCATATATTTT	CASSPPLGQRGNTIYF
TRBV5-6	TRBD2	.	TRBJ2-3	TGTGCCAGCAGTTCCCGACTAGCGGGCCTCACAGATACGCAGTATTTT	CASSSRLAGLTDTQYF
TRBV7-3	.	once	TRBJ2-3	TGTGCCAGCAGCAACCAGGGTGGCACAGATACGCAGTATTTT	CASSNQGGTDTQYF
TRBV7-2	.	once	TRBJ1-2	TGTGCCAGCAGCATTGTCCAGGGTAATGGCTACACCTTC	CASSIVQGNGYTF
TRBV5-1	.	once	TRBJ2-3	TGCGCCAGCAGCTTGTTCTTGGAGCGGAGCACAGATACGCAGTATTTT	CASSLFLERSTDTQYF
TRBV5-1	.	.	TRBJ2-7	TGCGCCAGCAGCTTGGTTGAGGCGGGGTACTCCTACGAGCAGTACTTC	CASSLVEAGYSYEQYF
TRBV5-4	.	.	TRBJ1-2	TGTGCCAGCAGTTCGACTACAGGGCACTATGGCTACACCTTC	CASSSTTGHYGYTF
TRBV6-6	TRBD1	.	TRBJ1-6	TGTGCCAGCAGTTACCAGGCAGGGGGCCTAAATTCACCCCTCCACTTT	CASSYQAGGLNSPLHF
TRBV18	TRBD2	.	TRBJ2-5	TGTGCCAGCTCACCCATCCCCGTAGCGGGAGGGACCCAAGAGACCCAGTACTTC	CASSPIPVAGGTQETQYF
TRBV5-1	.	.	TRBJ1-3	TGCGCCAGCAGCTTACAGGGATCCCCTCACTCTGGAAACACCATATATTTT	CASSLQGSPHSGNTIYF
TRBV30	.	.	TRBJ1-1	TGTGCCTGGAGTGTATTCCTCCGGGCGGGCACTGAAGCTTTCTTT	CAWSVFLRAGTEAFF
TRBV5-4	.	.	TRBJ2-2	TGTGCCAGCAGCTTGGGGGGCCCACTGGGGTCCACCGGGGAGCTGTTTTTT	CASSLGGPLGSTGELFF
TRBV7-6	.	.	TRBJ2-1	TGTGCCAGCAGCTTTCAACAGAGCAATGAGCAGTTCTTC	CASSFQQSNEQFF
TRBV5-1	TRBD2	few	TRBJ2-3	TGCGCCAGCAGCTTGGGCAGCGCGGGAGGAGCAGATACGCAGTATTTT	CASSLGSAGGADTQYF
TRBV5-4	TRBD1	.	TRBJ1-2	TGTGCCAGCAGCTTGGGCCAGGGGGGTGGCTATGGCTACACCTTC	CASSLGQGGGYGYTF
TRBV6-1	.	.	TRBJ1-6	TGTGCCAGCAGTGAATTAGACGCGGGGAATTCACCCCTCCACTTT	CASSELDAGNSPLHF
TRBV29-1	TRBD2	.	TRBJ2-3	TGCAGCGTGGTAGCGGGAGGGCTGGTGGATACGCAGTATTTT	CSVVAGGLVDTQYF
TRBV5-1	.	.	TRBJ2-6	TGCGCCAGCAGCCCCCCAGGGGCTGGGGCCAACGTCCTGACTTTC	CASSPPGAGANVLTF
TRBV20-1	.	.	TRBJ2-7	TGCAGTGCTAGAGATGGGGGGAGCAAGTACTTC	CSARDGGSKYF
TRBV5-5	.	.	TRBJ2-3	TGTGCCAGCAGCTTGGGGGTTGGTAGAACAGATACGCAGTATTTT	CASSLGVGRTDTQYF
TRBV5-1	.	.	TRBJ1-4	TGCGCCAGCAGCTTGGGGGGGACCCGGAGTGAAAAACTGTTTTTT	CASSLGGTRSEKLFF
TRBV4-3	.	once	TRBJ2-7	TGCGCCAGCAGCCAAGTGCCAGGAGCCTCCTACGAGCAGTACTTC	CASSQVPGASYEQYF
TRBV27	.	.	TRBJ2-2	TGTGCCAGCAGTCCGGCCTCGGGGGACAGATCGATCGGGGAGCTGTTTTTT	CASSPASGDRSIGELFF
TRBV7-2	.	few	TRBJ1-1	TGTGCCAGCAGCTGGGGGACGGCGAACACTGAAGCTTTCTTT	CASSWGTANTEAFF
TRBV19	TRBD1	.	TRBJ1-5	TGTGCCAGTAGTACCTTGGACAGGGGCCCAAATCAGCCCCAGCATTTT	CASSTLDRGPNQPQHF